Shown below are 10 T cell receptor beta chains from a single sample sequenced in a study of blood T cell repertoires in COVID-19. Method: immunoSEQ multiplex PCR; TCRdb's copy keeps in-frame clones and lacks some. The sample consists of a few hundred thousand clones, over 75% of them appearing once. Sequencing was carried out using PBMCs or T cells enriched from blood (not recorded which). The receptors originated from a man aged 30 to 45 who had recovered from COVID-19.

The chain links TRBV7-8 to TRBJ2-7; TRBD2 agrees at 11 bases. The V gene's germline CDR1 is SGHVS and CDR2 FQNEAQ. V shed 2 bases, J shed 0 bases, and the junction held 6 bases outside the gene matches. CDR3 size: 17 residues. CDR3: CASSLLAGGSRSYEQYF. The CDR3, as DNA: TGTGCCAGCAGCTTATTAGCGGGGGGGTCCCGCTCCTACGAGCAGTACTTC.

This chain uses TRBV9 with TRBJ2-1; maybe TRBD2 (5 bases). Germline V lookup: CDR1 SGDLS, CDR2 YYNGEE. The CDR3 spans 15 residues. The V and J ends lost 0 bases and 4 bases respectively, with 11 bases between them. CDR3: CASSVDGREYNEQFF. CDR3 nucleotides: TGTGCCAGCAGCGTAGATGGTAGGGAGTACAATGAGCAGTTCTTC.

The V call is TRBV7-9, the J call TRBJ1-6; no firm D call. The CDR3 has 12 residues. V lost 4 bases and J 5 bases, leaving 3 bases between the germline ends. CDR1 is SEHNR and CDR2 is FQNEAQ in the germline V gene (reference sequence). The CDR3 here is CASSSDNSPLHF. In DNA form, the CDR3 reads TGTGCCAGCAGCTCTGATAATTCACCCCTCCACTTT.

The gene calls are TRBV9 and TRBJ2-7; 8 bases map to TRBD1. V gave up 5 bases and J gave up 3 bases; unmatched junction bases: 4. This CDR3 has 13 amino acids. The germline V gene encodes CDR1 SGDLS and CDR2 YYNGEE. CDR3 sequence reads: CASSGQGGYEQYF. As DNA, the CDR3 is TGTGCCAGCAGTGGACAGGGAGGCTACGAGCAGTACTTC.

The chain combines TRBV5-1 with TRBJ1-4; 8 nucleotides match TRBD1. Looked up from germline, CDR1 is SGHRS and CDR2 is YFSETQ. Trimming took 2 bases from V and 5 from J; bases not matched to a gene: 5. The CDR3 spans 15 residues. The CDR3 is CASSFGTGLNEKLFF. The CDR3 coding sequence is TGCGCCAGCAGCTTCGGGACAGGCCTAAATGAAAAACTGTTTTTT.

This chain links TRBV6-5 with TRBJ1-1, with 7 bases fitting TRBD1. V lost 6 bases and J lost 11; bases outside the gene matches: 12. The germline CDR1 and CDR2 sequences are MNHEY and SVGAGI. This CDR3 spans 13 amino acids. The CDR3 sequence: CASSPTMGRGAFF. The DNA for the CDR3 is TGTGCCAGCAGCCCCACTATGGGCAGGGGGGCTTTCTTT.

The gene calls are TRBV18 and TRBJ1-3; D not resolved. Trimming pared 3 bases from V and 0 bases from J, leaving 6 bases between. Germline loops: CDR1 KGHSH, CDR2 LQKENI. The CDR3 covers 14 residues. This chain's CDR3 is CASSPTLSGNTIYF. The DNA for the CDR3 is TGTGCCAGCTCACCGACACTCTCTGGAAACACCATATATTTT.

This chain uses TRBV25-1 with TRBJ1-1; tentative D call: TRBD1 (6 bases). CDR1 MGHDK and CDR2 SYGVNS come from the germline V gene. V lost 6 bases to trimming and J lost 3 bases, with 17 bases between them. CDR3 length equals 15 residues. CDR3 sequence reads: CASRGPGGFDTEAFF. DNA for the CDR3: TGTGCCAGCAGAGGGCCGGGGGGCTTTGACACTGAAGCTTTCTTT.

J is TRBJ1-4 and V is TRBV7-6; tentatively, D is TRBD1 (6 bases). This CDR3 spans 15 amino acids. The germline V gene encodes CDR1 SGHVS and CDR2 FNYEAQ. Trimming removed 5 bases from V and 7 bases from J, with 17 bases in between. CDR3 protein: CASSASTGNREKLFF. In DNA, the CDR3 is TGTGCCAGCAGCGCATCGACAGGAAACCGTGAAAAACTGTTTTTT.

The chain couples TRBV30 to TRBJ2-5; 7 bases agree with TRBD2. The CDR3 has 14 amino acids. In germline, CDR1 is GTSNPN, CDR2 SVGIG (reference sequence). The V segment lost 2 bases and the J segment 2 bases; nucleotides outside the gene matches: 5. This CDR3 reads CAWSFGGEQETQYF. In DNA, the CDR3 is TGTGCCTGGAGTTTTGGGGGGGAGCAAGAGACCCAGTACTTC.